This TCR beta chain was obtained from a study of blood T cell repertoires in COVID-19. This CDR3 is built from 16 residues. Trimming removed 5 bases at V and 7 bases at J, with 20 bases between. CDR1 and CDR2 (germline): SEHNR, FQNEAQ (reference sequence). Per the original data handling: Reference gene primer amplification gave estimated nucleated cell counts. Assay used: immunoSEQ multiplex PCR; TCRdb lists only in-frame clones, some missing. V and J calls and clone size are those listed in that table; D and trimming were worked out from the DNA. The sample contains about 53,000 clones, 87% of which appear only once.

The sequence was collected from a man between 50 and 59 years old with acute or convalescent COVID-19. Sequenced material: peripheral blood. J is TRBJ1-4 and V is TRBV7-9, with a weak D call TRBD1 (5 bases). The CDR3 nucleotides read TGTGCCAGCAGCCCCGGGGGGACCGACGTACTTGAAAAACTGTTTTTT. Its protein product is CASSPGGTDVLEKLFF.